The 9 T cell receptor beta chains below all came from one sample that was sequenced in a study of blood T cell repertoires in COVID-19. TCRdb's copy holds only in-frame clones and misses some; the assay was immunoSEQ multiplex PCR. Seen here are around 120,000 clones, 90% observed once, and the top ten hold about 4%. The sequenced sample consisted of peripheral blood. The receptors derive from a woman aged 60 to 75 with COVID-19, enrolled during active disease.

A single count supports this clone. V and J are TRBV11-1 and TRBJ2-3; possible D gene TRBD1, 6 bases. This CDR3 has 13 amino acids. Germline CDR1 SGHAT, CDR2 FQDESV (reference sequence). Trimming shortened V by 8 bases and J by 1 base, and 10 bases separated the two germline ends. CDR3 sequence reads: CASADSRTDTQYF. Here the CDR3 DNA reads TGTGCCAGCGCGGACAGCCGCACAGATACGCAGTATTTT.

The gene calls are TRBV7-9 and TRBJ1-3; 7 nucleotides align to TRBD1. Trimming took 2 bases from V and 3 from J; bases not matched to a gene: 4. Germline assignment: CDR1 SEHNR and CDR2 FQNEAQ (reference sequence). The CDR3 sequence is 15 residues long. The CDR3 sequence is CASSLIGGDGNTIYF. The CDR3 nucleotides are TGTGCCAGCAGCTTAATAGGGGGCGATGGAAACACCATATATTTT. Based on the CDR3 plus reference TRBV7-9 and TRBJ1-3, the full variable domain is DTGVSQNPRHKITKRGQNVTFRCDPISEHNRLYWYRQTLGQGPEFLTYFQNEAQLEKSRLLSDRFSAERPKGSFSTLEIQRTEQGDSAMYLCASSLIGGDGNTIYFGEGSWLTVV.

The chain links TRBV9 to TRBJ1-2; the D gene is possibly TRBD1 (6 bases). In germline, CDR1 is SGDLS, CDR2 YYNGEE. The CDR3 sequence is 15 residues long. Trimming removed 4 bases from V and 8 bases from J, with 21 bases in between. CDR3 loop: CASSPNLGGAYGYTF. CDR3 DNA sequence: TGTGCCAGCAGCCCTAACCTGGGGGGGGCCTACGGCTACACCTTC.

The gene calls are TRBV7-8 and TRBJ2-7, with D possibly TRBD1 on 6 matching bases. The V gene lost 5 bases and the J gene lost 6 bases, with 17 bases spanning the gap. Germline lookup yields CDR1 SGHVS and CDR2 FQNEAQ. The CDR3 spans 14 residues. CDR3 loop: CASSVQGFSAEQYF. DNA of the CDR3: TGTGCCAGCAGCGTACAGGGTTTTTCGGCCGAGCAGTACTTC.

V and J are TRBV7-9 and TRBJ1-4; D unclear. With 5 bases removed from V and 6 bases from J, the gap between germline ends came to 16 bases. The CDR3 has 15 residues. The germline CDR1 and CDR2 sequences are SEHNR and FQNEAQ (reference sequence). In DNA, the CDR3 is TGTGCCAGCAGCCCCCCCGGACTCGGGGATGAAAAACTGTTTTTT. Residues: CASSPPGLGDEKLFF.

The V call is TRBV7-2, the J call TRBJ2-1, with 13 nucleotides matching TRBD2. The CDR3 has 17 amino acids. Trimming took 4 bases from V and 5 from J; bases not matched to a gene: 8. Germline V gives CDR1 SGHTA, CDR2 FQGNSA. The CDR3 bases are TGTGCCAGCAGCTGGATGACTAGCGGGGGGACCCACAATGAGCAGTTCTTC. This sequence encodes CASSWMTSGGTHNEQFF.

The CDR3 DNA reads TGCGCCAGCAGCCAATCACCCATGGGGGGGCTAGAGACCCAGTACTTC. Protein: CASSQSPMGGLETQYF. The chain combines TRBV4-3 with TRBJ2-5; possible D gene TRBD2, 7 bases. The length of the CDR3 is 16 residues. V was shortened by 2 bases and J by 4 bases, with 17 bases between the two germline ends. Germline V lookup: CDR1 LGHNA, CDR2 YSLEER.

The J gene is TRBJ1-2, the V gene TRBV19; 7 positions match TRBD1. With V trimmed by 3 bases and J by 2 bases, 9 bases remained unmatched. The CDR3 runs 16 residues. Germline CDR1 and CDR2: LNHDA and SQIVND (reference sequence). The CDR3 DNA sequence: TGTGCCAGTAGTATTGGAAAGGGGGCAAACAACTATGGCTACACCTTC. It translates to CASSIGKGANNYGYTF.

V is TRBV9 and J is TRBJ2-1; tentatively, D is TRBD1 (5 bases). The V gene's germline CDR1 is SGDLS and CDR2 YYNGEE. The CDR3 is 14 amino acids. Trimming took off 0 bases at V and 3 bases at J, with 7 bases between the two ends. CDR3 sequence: CASSVEGYYNEQFF. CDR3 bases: TGTGCCAGCAGCGTAGAGGGGTACTACAATGAGCAGTTCTTC.